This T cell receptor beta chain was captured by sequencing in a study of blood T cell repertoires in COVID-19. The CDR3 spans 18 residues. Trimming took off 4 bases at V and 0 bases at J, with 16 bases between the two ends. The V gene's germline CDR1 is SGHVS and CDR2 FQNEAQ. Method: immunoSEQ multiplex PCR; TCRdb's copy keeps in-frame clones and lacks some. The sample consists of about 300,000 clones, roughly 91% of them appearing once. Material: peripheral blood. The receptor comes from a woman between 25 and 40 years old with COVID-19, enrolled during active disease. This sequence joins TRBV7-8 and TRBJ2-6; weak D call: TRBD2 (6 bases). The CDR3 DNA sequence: TGTGCCAGCAGCTCGCTCCGACGGGGACTCTCTGGGGCCAACGTCCTGACTTTC. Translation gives CASSSLRRGLSGANVLTF.